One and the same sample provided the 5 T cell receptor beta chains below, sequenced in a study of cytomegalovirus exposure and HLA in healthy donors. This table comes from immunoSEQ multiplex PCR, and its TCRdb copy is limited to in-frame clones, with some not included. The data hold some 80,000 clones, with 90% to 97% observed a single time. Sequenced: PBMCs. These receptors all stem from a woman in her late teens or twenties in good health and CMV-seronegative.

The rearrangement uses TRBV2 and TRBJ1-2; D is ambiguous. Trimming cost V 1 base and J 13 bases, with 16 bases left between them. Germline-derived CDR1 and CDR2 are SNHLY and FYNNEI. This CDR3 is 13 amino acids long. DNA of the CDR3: TGTGCCAGCAGTGAAGGTGGACTTAATGTCGGCACCTTC. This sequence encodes CASSEGGLNVGTF. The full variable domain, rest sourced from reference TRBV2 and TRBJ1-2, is EPEVTQTPSHQVTQMGQEVILRCVPISNHLYFYWYRQILGQKVEFLVSFYNNEISEKSEIFDDQFSVERPDGSNFTLKIRSTKLEDSAMYFCASSEGGLNVGTFGSGTRLTVV.

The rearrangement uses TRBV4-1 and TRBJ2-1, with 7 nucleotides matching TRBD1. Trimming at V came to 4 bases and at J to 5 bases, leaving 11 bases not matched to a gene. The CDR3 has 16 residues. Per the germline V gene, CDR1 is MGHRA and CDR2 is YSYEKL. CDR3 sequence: CASSLPPGTVNNEQFF. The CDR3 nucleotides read TGCGCCAGCAGCCTACCACCCGGGACAGTCAACAATGAGCAGTTCTTC.

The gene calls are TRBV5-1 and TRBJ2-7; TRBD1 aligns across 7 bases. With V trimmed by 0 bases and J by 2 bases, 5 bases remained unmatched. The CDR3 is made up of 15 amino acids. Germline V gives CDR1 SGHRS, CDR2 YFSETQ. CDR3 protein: CASSLDTGETYEQYF. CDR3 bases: TGCGCCAGCAGCTTGGACACAGGGGAAACCTACGAGCAGTACTTC.

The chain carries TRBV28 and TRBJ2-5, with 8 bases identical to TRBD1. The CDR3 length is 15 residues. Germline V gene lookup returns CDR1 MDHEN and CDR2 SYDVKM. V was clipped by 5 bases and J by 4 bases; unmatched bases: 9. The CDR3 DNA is TGTGCCAGCAGTAATGGTGGACAGGGTTCAGAGACCCAGTACTTC. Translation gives CASSNGGQGSETQYF.

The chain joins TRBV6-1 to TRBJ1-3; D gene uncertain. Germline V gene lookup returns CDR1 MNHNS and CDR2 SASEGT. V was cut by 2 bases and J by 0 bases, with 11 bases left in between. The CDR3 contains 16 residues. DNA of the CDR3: TGTGCCAGCAGTGAAACTCCCCGGTTCTCTGGAAACACCATATATTTT. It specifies CASSETPRFSGNTIYF.